The sequence of this T cell receptor (beta chain) was determined in a study of blood T cell repertoires in COVID-19. Study at large: In each case, the material was cDNA or gDNA derived from T cells, B-cell-depleted T cells, or PBMCs.

V trimming: 2 bases; J trimming: 3 bases; junction bases outside the gene matches: 12. Germline CDR1 and CDR2: SEHNR and FQNEAQ (reference sequence). CDR3 length: 17 residues. Some clones are missing from TCRdb's copy, which holds only in-frame ones; the method was immunoSEQ multiplex PCR. The table records approximately 300,000 clones, 75% to 95% of them present only once. Patients from Seattle were sampled longitudinally, starting during active infection. The receptor was isolated from a woman under 40 with COVID-19, enrolled during active disease. Specimen: peripheral blood. The chain has TRBV7-9 and TRBJ2-7; the match to TRBD1 covers 8 bases. The CDR3 reads CASSLPSAQGAYYEQYF. In nucleotides, the CDR3 is TGTGCCAGCAGCTTACCGTCGGCCCAGGGGGCTTACTACGAGCAGTACTTC.